This T cell receptor (beta chain) is drawn from a study of shared clonotypes between healthy human individuals. The protocol was immunoSEQ multiplex PCR, while the TCRdb copy is restricted to in-frame clones and leaves out a portion. The sample holds 500,000 to 700,000 clones, 85% to 95% seen once. V was clipped by 3 bases and J by 5 bases, with 7 bases between them. The CDR3 contains 11 residues. The germline gives CDR1 GTSNPN, CDR2 SVGIG (reference sequence). As defined, naive CD8 cells were CD45RO-negative and positively selected for CCR7, with terminally differentiated effector memory CD45RA+ cells excluded.

The specimen sequenced was naive CD8+ T cells sorted from blood. This rearrangement joins TRBV30 to TRBJ2-5; possible D gene TRBD2, 5 bases. This clonotype was obtained from a woman aged 25 to 39 in good health. As DNA, the CDR3 is TGTGCCTGGAGCGGGAAGGAGACCCAGTACTTC. Translated, it gives CAWSGKETQYF.